The rows below give T cell receptor beta chains drawn from one sample of a study of shared clonotypes between healthy human individuals. Generated by immunoSEQ multiplex PCR, the TCRdb table keeps only in-frame clones and is missing some. The repertoire holds 2.3 million or so clones, with approximately 95% as singletons. The source material was naive CD4+ T cells from PBMCs. Receptor source: a man aged 18 to 29 in good health. Some clones in this sample may be carry-over from other donors' samples. Each CDR3 is given with its conserved first and last residue. D genes are given only for firm matches. Expanded clones are given a class, and other clones once, few, many or no size at all.

size	D	J	V	DNA	CDR3
NA	NA	TRBJ2-1	TRBV28	TGTGCCAGCAGTTTAGGGGGAAGAGGCTACAATGAGCAGTTCTTC	CASSLGGRGYNEQFF
NA	TRBD2	TRBJ2-7	TRBV29-1	TGCAGCGTTGAAACTAGCGATAGGAACGAGCAGTACTTC	CSVETSDRNEQYF
NA	NA	TRBJ1-2	TRBV9	TGTGCCAGCAGCCTCGGGGGGAAGGCCGCGGATGGCTACACCTTC	CASSLGGKAADGYTF
NA	NA	TRBJ1-3	TRBV15	TGTGCCACCAGCAGAGAAGGAAACACCATATATTTT	CATSREGNTIYF
NA	TRBD1	TRBJ2-5	TRBV5-1	TGCGCCAGCAGCTTGCCCAGGGGGCAAGAGACCCAGTACTTC	CASSLPRGQETQYF
NA	NA	TRBJ2-2	TRBV5-4	TGTGCCAGCAGCACGGCGACGAACAGGAACACCGGGGAGCTGTTTTTT	CASSTATNRNTGELFF
NA	TRBD1	TRBJ1-1	TRBV14	TGTGCCAGCAGCCAAGTGAGGGGGCATGAAGCTTTCTTT	CASSQVRGHEAFF
NA	NA	TRBJ1-1	TRBV18	TGTGCCAGCTCCGCCCGGACAGAAAAGAACACTGAAGCTTTCTTT	CASSARTEKNTEAFF
few	NA	TRBJ1-1	TRBV29-1	TGCAGCGTTGAAACCCAACAGGGTTACACTGAAGCTTTCTTT	CSVETQQGYTEAFF
NA	TRBD2	TRBJ2-7	TRBV5-1	TGCGCCAGCAGCTTACTAGCGGGCTCCTACGAGCAGTACTTC	CASSLLAGSYEQYF
NA	NA	TRBJ2-2	TRBV9	TGTGCCAGCAGCCTTAGGGGGAACACCGGGGAGCTGTTTTTT	CASSLRGNTGELFF
NA	TRBD1	TRBJ1-1	TRBV28	TGTGCCAGCAGCCGAGGTATAGACAGGGGTCGGTACACTGAAGCTTTCTTT	CASSRGIDRGRYTEAFF
NA	NA	TRBJ1-4	TRBV7-2	TGTGCCAGCAGCTTAGCGGGGACAATCAATGAAAAACTGTTTTTT	CASSLAGTINEKLFF
NA	NA	TRBJ2-7	TRBV15	TGTGCCACCAGCAGAGATCTCCGGGGAAACGAGCAGTACTTC	CATSRDLRGNEQYF
NA	NA	TRBJ1-1	TRBV5-1	TGCGCCAGCAGCAACCAGGGTAGAGACACTGAAGCTTTCTTT	CASSNQGRDTEAFF
NA	NA	TRBJ1-1	TRBV18	TGTGCCAGCTCACCTCGAGCGAGGGGACTTGAAGCTTTCTTT	CASSPRARGLEAFF
NA	TRBD2	TRBJ2-1	TRBV6-6	TGTGCCAGCAGTCCCGGACTAGCGGGAGGGAATGAGCAGTTCTTC	CASSPGLAGGNEQFF
NA	NA	TRBJ1-1	TRBV19	TGTGCCAGTACCCTCAGGGTCAACACTGAAGCTTTCTTT	CASTLRVNTEAFF